The 8 T cell receptor beta chains presented below share a single source sample, sequenced in a study of early T cells in non-severe SARS-CoV-2 infection. TCRdb recomputed calls from the 5' RACE reads with MiXCR, one row per CDR3 protein. Of 84,000 or so distinct CDR3 sequences listed, 14% to 15% are singletons. The sequenced material came from whole blood. The receptors here all came from an adult who was a healthcare worker with PCR-confirmed SARS-CoV-2 infection or an uninfected control (not recorded which).

Notes on this clonotype: A much larger clone lies a single base off, so this may be a read error. This chain connects TRBV5-1 to TRBJ1-2; D is ambiguous. Per germline, CDR1 SGHRS and CDR2 YFSETQ. This CDR3 has 15 residues. CDR3 protein: CASSLAWAYEDGCTF. In DNA, the CDR3 is TGCGCCAGCAGCTTGGCCTGGGCCTACGAGGATGGCTGCACCTTC.

In this sample, this clonotype turned up a few times. The V gene is TRBV9, the J gene TRBJ2-3; D could derive from TRBD1 or TRBD2 (6 bases each). Germline V lookup: CDR1 SGDLS, CDR2 YYNGEE. This CDR3 is 16 amino acids long. The V end was cut by 3 bases, the J end by 3 bases, with 17 bases between. DNA for the CDR3: TGTGCCAGCAGCGCCAGAGGGGGGCCGGTAACAGATACGCAGTATTTT. Encoded protein: CASSARGGPVTDTQYF.

The chain uses TRBV7-6 and TRBJ2-5; D is uncertain. V gave up 1 base and J gave up 11 bases, with 14 bases separating them. The germline CDR1 and CDR2 sequences are SGHVS and FNYEAQ. The CDR3 loop spans 13 amino acids. In nucleotides, the CDR3 is TGTGCCAGCAGCTTAGGTGGCAGGTCTCGGCAGTACTTC. It is translated as CASSLGGRSRQYF. Looking up the rest from reference TRBV7-6 and TRBJ2-5 gives the full variable domain: GAGVSQSPRYKVTKRGQDVALRCDPISGHVSLYWYRQALGQGPEFLTYFNYEAQQDKSGLPNDRFSAERPEGSISTLTIQRTEQRDSAMYRCASSLGGRSRQYFGPGTRLLVL.

J is TRBJ2-7 and V is TRBV10-3, with D perhaps assigned TRBD1 or TRBD2 (6 bases each). Trimming removed 0 bases at V and 0 bases at J, with 9 bases between. This CDR3 spans 15 amino acids. CDR1 ENHRY and CDR2 SYGVKD come from the germline V gene. As DNA, the CDR3 is TGTGCCATCAGTGAGTCGGGGGGCAGCTCCTACGAGCAGTACTTC. This sequence encodes CAISESGGSSYEQYF.

The chain joins TRBV3-1 to TRBJ2-7, with D tentatively TRBD1 or TRBD2 (6 bases each). Germline CDR1 and CDR2: LGHDT and YNNKEL (reference sequence). Trimming took 1 base from V and 2 from J, leaving 12 bases between them. The CDR3 runs to 15 residues. CDR3 region: CASSQVGGTTYEQYF. The CDR3 region has the DNA TGTGCCAGCAGCCAAGTAGGGGGGACGACCTACGAGCAGTACTTC.

This clonotype has just a few counts. The chain is built from TRBV5-1 and TRBJ1-1, with 9 bases matching TRBD1. This CDR3 has 15 amino acids. CDR1 and CDR2 from the germline V gene are SGHRS and YFSETQ. The V and J ends lost 3 bases and 2 bases, in that order; junction bases with no gene match: 5. In DNA, the CDR3 is TGCGCCAGCAGCTCCACAGGGGGCTCTAACACTGAAGCTTTCTTT. Translating gives CASSSTGGSNTEAFF.

The chain employs TRBV29-1 and TRBJ2-1; 12 nucleotides match TRBD2. V lost 3 bases to trimming and J lost 6 bases; unmatched junction nucleotides: 3. Germline CDR1 and CDR2: SQVTM and ANQGSEA. The CDR3 runs 14 residues. The CDR3 loop reads CSVETSGGFNEQFF. DNA for the CDR3: TGCAGCGTTGAGACTAGCGGGGGTTTCAATGAGCAGTTCTTC.

The rearrangement joins TRBV7-2 to TRBJ2-2; no clear D gene. CDR1 and CDR2 (germline): SGHTA, FQGNSA. Trimming pared 1 base from V and 4 bases from J, leaving 16 bases between. The CDR3 sequence is 17 residues long. The CDR3 DNA sequence: TGTGCCAGCAGCTTAGGTGGCCCCACCTCGGGCACCGGGGAGCTGTTTTTT. This translates into CASSLGGPTSGTGELFF.